This TCR beta chain was profiled in a study of OX40 agonist ivuxolimab in advanced cancers. In the study overall: Averaging about 60 years in age, with a range of about 23 to 79, the cohort was approximately 84% male. Broader study findings: Patients with a partial response at 0.1-3.0 mg/kg had among the lowest clonal expansion. Normalized T-cell clonal expansion was also low in a subset of nonresponders. Averaged across samples, CD8+ T cells carried more expanded clones than CD4+ did.

Assay: immunoSEQ multiplex PCR; the TCRdb copy retains only in-frame clones and omits some. This sample has 75,000 to 100,000 clones, with more than 80% found just once. The CDR3 is 16 residues long. The germline CDR1 and CDR2 sequences are MNHEY and SMNVEV (reference sequence). Trimming left V 3 bases short and J 4 bases short, with 17 bases between. As regards this clone: Its antigen is not identified.

The chain recombines TRBV27 with TRBJ2-3; D is uncertain. This specimen was CD4+ or CD8+ T cells sorted from blood, taken in a trial of the OX40 agonist ivuxolimab. The sequence was obtained from an adult with an advanced solid tumor such as melanoma, head and neck, liver or kidney cancer. The CDR3 coding sequence is TGTGCCAGCAGTTTCCGCGCGACACGTGGCGCAGATACGCAGTATTTT. It is translated as CASSFRATRGADTQYF.